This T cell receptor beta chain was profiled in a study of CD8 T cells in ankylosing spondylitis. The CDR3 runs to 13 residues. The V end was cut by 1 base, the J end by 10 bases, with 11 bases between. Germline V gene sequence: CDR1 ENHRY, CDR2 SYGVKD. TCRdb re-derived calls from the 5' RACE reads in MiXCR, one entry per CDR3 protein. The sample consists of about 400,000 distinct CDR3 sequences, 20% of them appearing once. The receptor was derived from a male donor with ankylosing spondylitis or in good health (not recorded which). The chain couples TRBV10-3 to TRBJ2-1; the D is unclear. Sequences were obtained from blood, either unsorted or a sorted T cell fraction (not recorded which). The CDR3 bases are TGTGCCATCAGTGAGTTCGGTCTGAGGGAGCAGTTCTTC. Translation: CAISEFGLREQFF.